This entry describes one TCR beta chain. Its antigen is not identified. This entry comes from a study of response to subunit inactivated influenza vaccine. Broader study findings: It was the authors' suggestion that each seasonal influenza vaccination recruits few new T cells.

From the RT-PCR reads, TCRdb called clonotypes with MiXCR, one entry per CDR3 protein. The sample records around 530,000 distinct CDR3 sequences, about 10% being singletons. The CDR3 covers 17 residues. J gave up 0 bases and V 1 base, and 7 bases lay outside the gene matches. The V gene's germline CDR1 is SGHRS and CDR2 YFSETQ. This clonotype originated in a man aged 45-60 years who received an inactivated influenza vaccine. This specimen consisted of PBMCs from blood, obtained on the day of vaccination. The chain links TRBV5-1 to TRBJ2-1, with 7 bases identical to TRBD2. DNA of the CDR3: TGCGCCAGCAGCTTGAAAATCGGACTAGGCTCCTACAATGAGCAGTTCTTC. Residues: CASSLKIGLGSYNEQFF.